These 4 T cell receptor beta chains were sequenced from one sample in a study of T cell repertoires in cytomegalovirus infection. MiXCR was run by TCRdb on the reads, yielding one entry per CDR3 protein. The sample has about 740,000 distinct CDR3 sequences, roughly 35% seen once. The sequenced sample was PBMCs. All receptors derive from a human donor in good health (CMV status not recorded). Some clones in this sample may be carry-over from other donors' samples.

The chain combines TRBV20-1 with TRBJ1-2; 7 positions agree with TRBD1. V gave up 5 bases and J gave up 10 bases; unmatched junction bases: 10. Looked up from germline, CDR1 is DFQATT and CDR2 is SNEGSKA (reference sequence). The CDR3 covers 12 residues. The CDR3 protein is CSAVLGGDVYTF. The CDR3 DNA is TGCAGTGCTGTTTTAGGGGGCGACGTCTACACCTTC.

This clonotype appeared a single time. The genes are TRBV20-1 and TRBJ2-1, with D unresolved. The CDR3 is 13 residues long. Germline CDR1 DFQATT, CDR2 SNEGSKA (reference sequence). Trimming cost V 6 bases and J 1 base, with 10 bases left between them. The CDR3: CSAVPGSYNEQFF. The CDR3 DNA reads TGCAGTGCCGTGCCCGGGTCCTACAATGAGCAGTTCTTC.

A note on this clonotype: The CDR3 does not end in the conserved phenylalanine or tryptophan, so this is likely a read error. This rearrangement joins TRBV7-2 to TRBJ1-5, with D perhaps matching TRBD1 (5 bases). The CDR3 has 17 residues. The germline V gene has CDR1 SGHTA and CDR2 FQGNSA. Trimming took off 4 bases at V and 1 base at J, with 17 bases between the two ends. In DNA, the CDR3 is TGTGCCAGCAGCTCCGATGAGGGGCGCTCGAGCAATCAGCCCCAGCATCTT. Its protein product is CASSSDEGRSSNQPQHL.

The rearrangement links TRBV7-2 to TRBJ2-3; D gene uncertain. Per the germline V gene, CDR1 is SGHTA and CDR2 is FQGNSA. The V end was cut by 1 base, the J end by 2 bases, with 10 bases between. The CDR3 contains 15 residues. The CDR3 region has the DNA TGTGCCAGCAGCTTAGTGGACGGTAACACAGATACGCAGTATTTT. Protein sequence: CASSLVDGNTDTQYF. Filled out from reference TRBV7-2 and TRBJ2-3, the complete variable domain reads GAGVSQSPSNKVTEKGKDVELRCDPISGHTALYWYRQSLGQGLEFLIYFQGNSAPDKSGLPSDRFSAERTGGSVSTLTIQRTQQEDSAVYLCASSLVDGNTDTQYFGPGTRLTVL.